The rows below give T cell receptor beta chains drawn from one sample of a study of cytomegalovirus exposure and HLA in healthy donors. Libraries were prepared by immunoSEQ multiplex PCR; TCRdb keeps only in-frame clonotypes and omits some of them. There are just under 95,000 clones in the sample; 84% occur only once, and around 5.2% lies in the top ten. Input material: PBMCs. These receptors all come from a young woman in good health and CMV-seropositive. Each CDR3 is given with its conserved first and last residue. D genes are given only for firm matches. Size is stated for part of the rows, as once, few or many counts, or as a class when the clone is expanded.

v_call	clone_size	j_call	d_call	cdr3_aa	cdr3_nt
TRBV9	-	TRBJ2-2	-	CASRGAGTDTGELFF	TGTGCCAGCAGGGGGGCGGGCACGGACACCGGGGAGCTGTTTTTT
TRBV9	-	TRBJ2-1	-	CASSTGGTPYNEQFF	TGTGCCAGCAGTACCGGGGGGACACCCTACAATGAGCAGTTCTTC
TRBV4-2	-	TRBJ2-1	TRBD1	CASSQGTGDPTEQFF	TGTGCCAGCAGCCAAGGGACAGGGGATCCGACTGAGCAGTTCTTC
TRBV2	-	TRBJ2-2	-	CASRLDLNTGELFF	TGTGCCAGCAGACTTGACTTAAACACCGGGGAGCTGTTTTTT
TRBV15	-	TRBJ2-2	TRBD2	CATMASGRAYRELFF	TGTGCCACCATGGCTAGCGGGAGGGCCTACAGGGAGCTGTTTTTT
TRBV28	-	TRBJ2-7	-	CASTIGGTDDYEQYF	TGTGCCAGCACCATCGGAGGGACAGATGACTACGAGCAGTACTTC
TRBV12-2	-	TRBJ1-5	-	CASRSTGGDQPQHF	TGTGCAAGTCGCTCAACAGGGGGTGATCAGCCCCAGCATTTT
TRBV27	-	TRBJ1-6	TRBD1	CASSIGGQRSSPLHF	TGTGCCAGCAGTATAGGGGGACAGAGATCTTCACCCCTCCACTTT
TRBV6-5	-	TRBJ1-2	-	CASSYLQDMEIYGYTF	TGTGCCAGCAGTTACCTCCAAGACATGGAAATCTATGGCTACACCTTC
TRBV7-9	-	TRBJ1-1	-	CASSSQARTGAEAFF	TGTGCCAGCAGCTCCCAAGCCCGGACTGGGGCTGAAGCTTTCTTT
TRBV30	few	TRBJ2-3	TRBD1	CAWTRDRSLDTQYF	TGTGCCTGGACCCGGGACAGAAGCTTAGATACGCAGTATTTT
TRBV6-1	-	TRBJ1-1	-	CASRLRQVMNTEAFF	TGTGCCAGCAGACTCAGACAGGTTATGAACACTGAAGCTTTCTTT
TRBV19	-	TRBJ2-3	-	CASSIGGGGSVTDTQYF	TGTGCCAGTAGTATAGGAGGAGGCGGATCGGTCACAGATACGCAGTATTTT
TRBV28	-	TRBJ2-5	TRBD1	CASSLADRDQYF	TGTGCCAGCAGTTTGGCCGACAGGGACCAGTACTTC
TRBV5-1	-	TRBJ2-3	-	CASSLLGRDTDTQYF	TGCGCCAGCAGCTTGTTGGGCAGAGACACAGATACGCAGTATTTT
TRBV18	-	TRBJ2-5	-	CASSPRGQETQYF	TGTGCCAGCTCACCACGCGGTCAAGAGACCCAGTACTTC
TRBV7-9	medium-sized	TRBJ1-3	-	CASSLGGRLENTIYF	TGTGCCAGCAGCTTAGGGGGGCGTCTGGAAAACACCATATATTTT
TRBV19	-	TRBJ2-7	TRBD2	CASSVTTSGRNEQYF	TGTGCCAGTAGTGTAACGACTAGCGGGAGGAACGAGCAGTACTTC
TRBV15	-	TRBJ2-1	TRBD2	CATTAGLVWEQFF	TGTGCCACCACTGCGGGACTAGTCTGGGAGCAGTTCTTC
TRBV7-9	-	TRBJ1-6	-	CASSSDRRQIASPLHF	TGTGCCAGCAGCTCCGACCGTAGACAGATTGCTTCACCCCTCCACTTT
TRBV29-1	-	TRBJ1-1	TRBD1	CSVSRQGSTEAFF	TGCAGCGTGTCTAGACAGGGTTCCACTGAAGCTTTCTTT
TRBV29-1	-	TRBJ1-1	TRBD1	CSAWTGTVPEAFF	TGCAGCGCTTGGACAGGGACCGTTCCTGAAGCTTTCTTT
TRBV19	-	TRBJ1-2	TRBD1	CASLGAGGVNYGYTF	TGTGCCAGTTTGGGAGCAGGGGGAGTCAACTATGGCTACACCTTC
TRBV5-6	-	TRBJ2-5	TRBD2	CASRTSGGAGTQYF	TGTGCCAGCAGAACTAGCGGGGGGGCCGGGACCCAGTACTTC
TRBV28	-	TRBJ1-5	TRBD1	CASSTRTGPREPQHF	TGTGCCAGCAGTACAAGGACAGGCCCTAGGGAGCCCCAGCATTTT